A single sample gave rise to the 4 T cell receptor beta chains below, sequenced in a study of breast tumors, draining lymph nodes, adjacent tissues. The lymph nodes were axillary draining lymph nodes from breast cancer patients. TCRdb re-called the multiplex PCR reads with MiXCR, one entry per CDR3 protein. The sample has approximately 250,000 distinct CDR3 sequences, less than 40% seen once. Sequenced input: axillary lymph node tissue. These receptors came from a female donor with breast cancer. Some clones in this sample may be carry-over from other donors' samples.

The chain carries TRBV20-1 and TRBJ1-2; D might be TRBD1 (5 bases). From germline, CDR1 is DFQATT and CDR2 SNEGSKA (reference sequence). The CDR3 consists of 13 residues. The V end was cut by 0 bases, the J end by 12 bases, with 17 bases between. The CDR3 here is CSARDQTGSGNTF. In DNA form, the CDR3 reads TGCAGTGCTAGAGATCAAACAGGCTCTGGAAACACCTTC.

The DNA of the CDR3 is TGTGCCAGCAGTTCCGGACAGGGGGATGGGAGTGGCTACACCTTC. Protein: CASSSGQGDGSGYTF. The rearrangement joins TRBV12-3 or TRBV12-4 to TRBJ1-2; TRBD1 matches at 10 bases. This CDR3 has 15 residues. After removal of 4 bases from V and 7 bases from J, the junction contained 9 bases not matched to a gene.

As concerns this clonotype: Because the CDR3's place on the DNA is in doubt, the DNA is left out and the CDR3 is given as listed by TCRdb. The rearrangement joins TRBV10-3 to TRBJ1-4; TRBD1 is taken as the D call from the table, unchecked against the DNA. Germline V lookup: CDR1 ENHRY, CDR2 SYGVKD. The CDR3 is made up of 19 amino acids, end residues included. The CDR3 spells CATGQGAFYEQYFGEKLFF.

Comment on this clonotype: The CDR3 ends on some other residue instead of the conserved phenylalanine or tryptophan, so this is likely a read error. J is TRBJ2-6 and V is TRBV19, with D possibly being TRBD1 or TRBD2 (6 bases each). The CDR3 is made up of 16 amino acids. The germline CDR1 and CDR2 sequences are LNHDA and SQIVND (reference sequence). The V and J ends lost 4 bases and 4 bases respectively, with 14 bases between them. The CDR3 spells CASSTPGAGGANVLTS. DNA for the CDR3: TGTGCCAGTAGTACGCCGGGGGCGGGAGGGGCCAACGTCCTGACTTCC.